This TCR beta chain was profiled in a study of OX40 agonist ivuxolimab in advanced cancers. Study observations and caveats: Compared with others, partial responders at 0.1-3.0 mg/kg displayed clonal expansion among the lowest. There was clonal expansion of CD4+ and CD8+ blood T cells by week 6 at 0.1 to 3.0 mg/kg.

Repertoires were generated with immunoSEQ multiplex PCR, while TCRdb's copy carries only in-frame clones and drops some. The table lists over 65,000 clones, roughly 86% of them singletons. In the case of this clone: The target antigen is unknown.

The germline gives CDR1 SGHVS, CDR2 FQNEAQ. V gave up 3 bases and J gave up 4 bases; unmatched junction bases: 5. The CDR3 is 14 amino acids. Here the sequenced sample was CD4+ or CD8+ T cells sorted from blood, taken in a trial of the OX40 agonist ivuxolimab. The sequence was collected from an adult with an advanced solid tumor such as melanoma, head and neck, liver or kidney cancer. The chain joins TRBV7-8 to TRBJ1-1, with 7 bases matching TRBD1. The CDR3 loop is CASSFKQGTTEAFF. The DNA for the CDR3 is TGTGCCAGCAGCTTTAAACAGGGGACCACTGAAGCTTTCTTT.